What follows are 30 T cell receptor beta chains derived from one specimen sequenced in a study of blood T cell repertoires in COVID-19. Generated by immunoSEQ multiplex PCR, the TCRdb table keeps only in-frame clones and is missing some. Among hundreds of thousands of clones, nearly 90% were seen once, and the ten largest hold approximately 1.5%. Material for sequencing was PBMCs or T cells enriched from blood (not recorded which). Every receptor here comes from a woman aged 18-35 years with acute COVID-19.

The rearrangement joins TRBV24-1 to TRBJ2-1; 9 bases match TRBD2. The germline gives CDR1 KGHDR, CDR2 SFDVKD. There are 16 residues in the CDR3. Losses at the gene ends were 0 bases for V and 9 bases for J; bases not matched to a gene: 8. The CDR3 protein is CATSDLMASGNSEQFF. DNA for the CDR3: TGTGCCACCAGTGATTTGATGGCTAGCGGGAACAGTGAGCAGTTCTTC.

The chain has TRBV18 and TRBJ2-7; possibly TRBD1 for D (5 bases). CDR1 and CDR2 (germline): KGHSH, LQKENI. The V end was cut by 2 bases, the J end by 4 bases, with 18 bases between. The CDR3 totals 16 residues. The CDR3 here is CASSPIIGVGLYEQYF. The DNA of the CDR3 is TGTGCCAGCTCACCAATAATAGGGGTTGGGTTATACGAGCAGTACTTC.

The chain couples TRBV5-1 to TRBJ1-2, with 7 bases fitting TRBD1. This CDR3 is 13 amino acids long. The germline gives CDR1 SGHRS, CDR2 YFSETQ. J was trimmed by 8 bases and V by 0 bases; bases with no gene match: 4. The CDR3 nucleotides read TGCGCCAGCAGCTTGGAGGGGGCTGGGGGCTACACCTTC. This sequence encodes CASSLEGAGGYTF.

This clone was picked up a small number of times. The CDR3 is CASSLGQRERTGELFF. CDR3 in DNA: TGTGCCAGCAGCTTGGGACAGCGGGAGCGCACCGGGGAGCTGTTTTTT. The chain recombines TRBV5-4 with TRBJ2-2; 8 bases are shared with TRBD2. In germline, CDR1 is SGHNT, CDR2 YYREEE (reference sequence). The trim removed 0 bases at V and 4 bases at J, leaving 5 bases unmatched. The CDR3 runs 16 residues.

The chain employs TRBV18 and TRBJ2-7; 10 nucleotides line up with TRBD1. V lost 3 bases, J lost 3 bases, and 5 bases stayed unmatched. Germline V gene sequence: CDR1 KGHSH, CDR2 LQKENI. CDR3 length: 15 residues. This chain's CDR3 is CASSPSGTGDYEQYF. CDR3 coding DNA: TGTGCCAGCTCACCTTCCGGGACAGGGGACTACGAGCAGTACTTC.

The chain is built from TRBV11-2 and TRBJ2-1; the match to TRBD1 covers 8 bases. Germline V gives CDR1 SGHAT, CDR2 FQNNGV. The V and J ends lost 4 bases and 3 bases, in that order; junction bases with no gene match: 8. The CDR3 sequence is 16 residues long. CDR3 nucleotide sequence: TGTGCCAGCAGCTCAAGGACAGGGAGATACTACAATGAGCAGTTCTTC. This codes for CASSSRTGRYYNEQFF. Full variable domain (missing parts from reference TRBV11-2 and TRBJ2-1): EAGVAQSPRYKIIEKRQSVAFWCNPISGHATLYWYQQILGQGPKLLIQFQNNGVVDDSQLPKDRFSAERLKGVDSTLKIQPAKLEDSAVYLCASSSRTGRYYNEQFFGPGTRLTVL.

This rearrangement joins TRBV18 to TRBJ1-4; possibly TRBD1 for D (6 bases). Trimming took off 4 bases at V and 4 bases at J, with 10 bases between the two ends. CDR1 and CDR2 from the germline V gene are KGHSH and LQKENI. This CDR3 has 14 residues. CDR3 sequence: CASSRGQLNEKLFF. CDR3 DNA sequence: TGTGCCAGCTCACGCGGACAGCTTAATGAAAAACTGTTTTTT.

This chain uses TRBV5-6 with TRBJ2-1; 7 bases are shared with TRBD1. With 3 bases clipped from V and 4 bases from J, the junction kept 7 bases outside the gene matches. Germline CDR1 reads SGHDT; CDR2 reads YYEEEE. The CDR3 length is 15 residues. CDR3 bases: TGTGCCAGCAGCTGGGACAGAAAAAGGTACAATGAGCAGTTCTTC. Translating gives CASSWDRKRYNEQFF.

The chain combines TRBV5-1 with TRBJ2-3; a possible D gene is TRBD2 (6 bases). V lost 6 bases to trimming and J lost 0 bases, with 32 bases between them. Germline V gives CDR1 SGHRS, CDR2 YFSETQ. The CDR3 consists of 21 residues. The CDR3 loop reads CASNKRPWQSYRTTSTDTQYF. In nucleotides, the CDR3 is TGCGCCAGCAACAAACGGCCTTGGCAGTCTTACCGGACTACTAGCACAGATACGCAGTATTTT.

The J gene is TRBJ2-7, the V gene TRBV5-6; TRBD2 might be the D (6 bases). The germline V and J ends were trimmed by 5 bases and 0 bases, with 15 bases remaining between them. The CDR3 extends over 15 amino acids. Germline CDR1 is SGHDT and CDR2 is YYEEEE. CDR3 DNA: TGTGCCAGCAGTCTAGCGACTAGAAGCTCCTACGAGCAGTACTTC. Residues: CASSLATRSSYEQYF.

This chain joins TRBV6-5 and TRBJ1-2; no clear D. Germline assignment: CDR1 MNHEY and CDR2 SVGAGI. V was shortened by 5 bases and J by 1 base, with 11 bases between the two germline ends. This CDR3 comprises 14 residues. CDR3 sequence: CASSRSRNNYGYTF. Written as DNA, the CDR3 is TGTGCCAGCAGTCGCTCGAGAAATAACTATGGCTACACCTTC.

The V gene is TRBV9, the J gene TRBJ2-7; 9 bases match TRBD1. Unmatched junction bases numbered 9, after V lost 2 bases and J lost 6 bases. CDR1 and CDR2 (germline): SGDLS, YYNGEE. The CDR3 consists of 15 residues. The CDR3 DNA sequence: TGTGCCAGCAGCGTGTCCACAGGGGGCCTCGGCGAGCAGTACTTC. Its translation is CASSVSTGGLGEQYF.

For the CDR3, the DNA is TGTGCCAGCAGAGCTAGCGCAAGCACAGATACGCAGTATTTT. It yields the protein CASRASASTDTQYF. This chain connects TRBV27 to TRBJ2-3; a possible D gene is TRBD2 (6 bases). The CDR3 spans 14 residues. Trimming cost V 6 bases and J 0 bases, with 10 bases left between them. Germline V gene lookup returns CDR1 MNHEY and CDR2 SMNVEV (reference sequence).

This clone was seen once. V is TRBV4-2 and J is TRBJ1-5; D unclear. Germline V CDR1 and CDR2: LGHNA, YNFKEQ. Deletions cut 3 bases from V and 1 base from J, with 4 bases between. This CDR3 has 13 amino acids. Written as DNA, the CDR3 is TGTGCCAGCAGCCAGGAGAGCAATCAGCCCCAGCATTTT. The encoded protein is CASSQESNQPQHF.

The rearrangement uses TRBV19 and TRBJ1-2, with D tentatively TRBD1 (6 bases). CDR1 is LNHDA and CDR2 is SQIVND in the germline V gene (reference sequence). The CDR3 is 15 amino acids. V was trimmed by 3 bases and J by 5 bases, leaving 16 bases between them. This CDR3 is CASSIFGGREYGYTF. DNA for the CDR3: TGTGCCAGTAGTATCTTTGGGGGGCGGGAGTATGGCTACACCTTC.

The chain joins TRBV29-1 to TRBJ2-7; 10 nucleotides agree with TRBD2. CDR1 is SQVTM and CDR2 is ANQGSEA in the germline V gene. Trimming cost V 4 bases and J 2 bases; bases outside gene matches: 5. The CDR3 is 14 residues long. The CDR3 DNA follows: TGCAGCGTTGTCCCTAGCGGGGGTCCCTACGAGCAGTACTTC. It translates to CSVVPSGGPYEQYF.

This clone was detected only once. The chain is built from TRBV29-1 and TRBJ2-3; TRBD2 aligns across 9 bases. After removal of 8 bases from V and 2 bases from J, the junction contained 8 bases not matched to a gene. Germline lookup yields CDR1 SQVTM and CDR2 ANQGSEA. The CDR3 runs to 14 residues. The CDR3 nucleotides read TGCAGCACCCGGACTAGCGATAACACAGATACGCAGTATTTT. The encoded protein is CSTRTSDNTDTQYF.

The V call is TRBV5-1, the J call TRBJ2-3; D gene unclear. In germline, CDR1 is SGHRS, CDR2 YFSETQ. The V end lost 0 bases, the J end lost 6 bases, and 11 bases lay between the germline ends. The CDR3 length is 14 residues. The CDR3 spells CASSLVLRSDTQYF. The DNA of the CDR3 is TGCGCCAGCAGCTTGGTCCTGCGTTCGGATACGCAGTATTTT.

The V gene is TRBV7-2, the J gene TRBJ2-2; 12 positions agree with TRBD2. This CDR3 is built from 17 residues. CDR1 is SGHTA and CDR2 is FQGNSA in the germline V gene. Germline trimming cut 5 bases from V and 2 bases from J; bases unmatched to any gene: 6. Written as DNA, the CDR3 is TGTGCCAGCAGCCCCCGACTAGCGGGAGTTAACACCGGGGAGCTGTTTTTT. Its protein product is CASSPRLAGVNTGELFF.

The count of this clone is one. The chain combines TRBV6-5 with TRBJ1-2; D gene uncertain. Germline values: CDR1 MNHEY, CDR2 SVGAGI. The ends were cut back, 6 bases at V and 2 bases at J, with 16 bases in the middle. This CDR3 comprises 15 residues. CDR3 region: CASSRDKMKNYGYTF. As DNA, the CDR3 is TGTGCCAGCAGCCGAGATAAAATGAAAAACTATGGCTACACCTTC.

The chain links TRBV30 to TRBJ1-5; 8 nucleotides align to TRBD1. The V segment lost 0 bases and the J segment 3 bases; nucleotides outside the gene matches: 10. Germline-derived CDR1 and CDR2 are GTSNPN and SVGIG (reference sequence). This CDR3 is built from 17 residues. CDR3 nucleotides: TGTGCCTGGAGTGTCATACCGGGACAGGCTTTCAATCAGCCCCAGCATTTT. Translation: CAWSVIPGQAFNQPQHF.

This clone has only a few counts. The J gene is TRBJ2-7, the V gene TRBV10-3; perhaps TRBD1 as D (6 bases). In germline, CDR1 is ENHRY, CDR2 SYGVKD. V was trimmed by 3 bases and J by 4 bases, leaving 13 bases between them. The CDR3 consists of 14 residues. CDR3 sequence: CAISDTGRRYEQYF. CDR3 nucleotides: TGTGCCATCAGTGATACAGGGCGAAGGTACGAGCAGTACTTC.

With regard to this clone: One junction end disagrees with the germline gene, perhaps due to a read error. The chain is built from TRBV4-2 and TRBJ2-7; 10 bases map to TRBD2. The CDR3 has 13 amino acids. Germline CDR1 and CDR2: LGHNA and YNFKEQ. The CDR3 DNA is TGTGCCACCAGCGGGGGGGCGCTGGGGGAGCAGTACTTC. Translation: CATSGGALGEQYF.

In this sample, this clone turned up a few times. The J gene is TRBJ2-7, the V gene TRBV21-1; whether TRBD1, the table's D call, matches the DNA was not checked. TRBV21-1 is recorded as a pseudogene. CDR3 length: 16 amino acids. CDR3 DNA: TGTGCCAGCAGCAAGGGTGGACAGGCACAACCCTACGAGCAGTACTTC. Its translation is CASSKGGQAQPYEQYF.

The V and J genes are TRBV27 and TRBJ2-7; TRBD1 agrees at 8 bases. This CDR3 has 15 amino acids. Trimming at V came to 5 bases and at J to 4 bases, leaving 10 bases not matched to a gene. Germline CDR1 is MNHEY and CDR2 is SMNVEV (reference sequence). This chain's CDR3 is CASSKSGGKLYEQYF. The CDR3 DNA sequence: TGTGCCAGCAGTAAGTCAGGGGGCAAACTTTACGAGCAGTACTTC.

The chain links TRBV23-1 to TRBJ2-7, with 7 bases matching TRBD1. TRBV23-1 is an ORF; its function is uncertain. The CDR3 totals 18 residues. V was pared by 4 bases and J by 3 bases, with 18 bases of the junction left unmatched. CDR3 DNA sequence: TGCGCCAGCAGTCTTGCCGGGACAGTCAACTACCACAACTACGAGCAGTACTTC. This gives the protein CASSLAGTVNYHNYEQYF.

The CDR3 sequence is CASSVEGTNTDTQYF. As DNA, the CDR3 is TGTGCCAGCAGCGTAGAAGGGACTAACACAGATACGCAGTATTTT. The V gene is TRBV9, the J gene TRBJ2-3; 7 bases agree with TRBD2. This CDR3 has 15 amino acids. With V trimmed by 0 bases and J by 2 bases, 3 bases remained unmatched. The germline V gene has CDR1 SGDLS and CDR2 YYNGEE.

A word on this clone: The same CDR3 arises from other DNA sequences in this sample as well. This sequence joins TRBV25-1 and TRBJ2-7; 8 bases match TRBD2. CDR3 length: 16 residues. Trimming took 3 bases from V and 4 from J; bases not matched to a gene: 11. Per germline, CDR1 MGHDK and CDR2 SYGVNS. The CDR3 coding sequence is TGTGCCAGCAGTGACCCGGGGGTAGCGGGGATGTACGAGCAGTACTTC. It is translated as CASSDPGVAGMYEQYF.

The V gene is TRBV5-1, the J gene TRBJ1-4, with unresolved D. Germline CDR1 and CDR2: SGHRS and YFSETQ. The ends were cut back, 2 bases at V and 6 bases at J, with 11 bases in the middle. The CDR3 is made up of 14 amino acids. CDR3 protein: CASSFGQLDEKLFF. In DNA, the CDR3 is TGCGCCAGCAGCTTTGGGCAGTTGGATGAAAAACTGTTTTTT.

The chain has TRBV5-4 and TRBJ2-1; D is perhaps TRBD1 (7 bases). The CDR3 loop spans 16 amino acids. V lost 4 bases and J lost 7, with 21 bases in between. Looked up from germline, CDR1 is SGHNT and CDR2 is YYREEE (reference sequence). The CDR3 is CASSRGRETGRNEQFF. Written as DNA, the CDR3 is TGTGCCAGCAGCCGGGGAAGAGAGACAGGGAGGAATGAGCAGTTCTTC.